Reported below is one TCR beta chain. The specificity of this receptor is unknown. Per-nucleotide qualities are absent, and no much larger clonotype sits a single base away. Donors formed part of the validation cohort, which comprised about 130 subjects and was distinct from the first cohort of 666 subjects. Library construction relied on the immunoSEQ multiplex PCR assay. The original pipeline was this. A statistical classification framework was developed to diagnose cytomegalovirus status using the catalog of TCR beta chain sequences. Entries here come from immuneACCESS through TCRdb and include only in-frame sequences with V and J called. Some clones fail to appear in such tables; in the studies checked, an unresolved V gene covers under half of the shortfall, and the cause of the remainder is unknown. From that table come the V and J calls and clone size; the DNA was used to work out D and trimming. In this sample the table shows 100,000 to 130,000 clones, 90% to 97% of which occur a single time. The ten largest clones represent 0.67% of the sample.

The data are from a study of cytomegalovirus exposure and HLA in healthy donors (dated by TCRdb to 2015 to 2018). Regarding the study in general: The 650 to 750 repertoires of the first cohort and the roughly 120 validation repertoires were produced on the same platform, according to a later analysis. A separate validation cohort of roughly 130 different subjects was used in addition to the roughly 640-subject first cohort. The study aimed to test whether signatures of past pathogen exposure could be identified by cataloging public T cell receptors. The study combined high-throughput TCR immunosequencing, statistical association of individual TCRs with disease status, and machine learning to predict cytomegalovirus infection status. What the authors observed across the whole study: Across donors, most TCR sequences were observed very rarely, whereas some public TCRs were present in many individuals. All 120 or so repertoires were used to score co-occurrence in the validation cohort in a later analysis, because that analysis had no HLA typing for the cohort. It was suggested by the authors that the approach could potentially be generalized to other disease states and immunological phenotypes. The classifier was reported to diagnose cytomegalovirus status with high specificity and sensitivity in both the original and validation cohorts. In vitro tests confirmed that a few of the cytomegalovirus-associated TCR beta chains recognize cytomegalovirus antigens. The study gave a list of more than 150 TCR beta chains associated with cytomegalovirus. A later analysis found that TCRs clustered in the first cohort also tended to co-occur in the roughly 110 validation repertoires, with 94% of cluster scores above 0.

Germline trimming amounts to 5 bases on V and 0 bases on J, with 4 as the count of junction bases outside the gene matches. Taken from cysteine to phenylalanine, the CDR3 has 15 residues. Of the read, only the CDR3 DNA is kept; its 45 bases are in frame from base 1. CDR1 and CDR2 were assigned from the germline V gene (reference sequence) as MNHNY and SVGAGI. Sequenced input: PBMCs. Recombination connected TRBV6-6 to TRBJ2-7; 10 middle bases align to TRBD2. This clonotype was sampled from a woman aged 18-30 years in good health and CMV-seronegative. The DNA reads TGTGCCAGCAGTAGTCTAGCGGGGGTCTCCTACGAGCAGTACTTC. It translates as CASSSLAGVSYEQYF.